Listed below are T cell receptor beta chains from one sample, sequenced in a study of OX40 agonist ivuxolimab in advanced cancers. The data were produced by immunoSEQ multiplex PCR, yet TCRdb's version contains in-frame clones alone and is incomplete. The sample yields roughly 25,000 clones, approximately 80% seen once. This material consisted of CD4+ or CD8+ T cells sorted from blood, taken in a trial of the OX40 agonist ivuxolimab. The receptors were gathered from an adult with an advanced solid tumor such as melanoma, head and neck, liver or kidney cancer. CDR3s include the opening cysteine and the closing phenylalanine or tryptophan. D genes are given only for firm matches. Some rows mark clone size as missing; the rest say once, few, many or name a class of expanded clone.

TRBD1	once	TRBJ2-7	TRBV6-5	CASSEGAPYEQYF	TGTGCCAGCAGTGAGGGGGCACCCTACGAGCAGTACTTC
TRBD1	NA	TRBJ2-3	TRBV19	CASSPEDRGRPDTQYF	TGTGCCAGTAGTCCCGAGGACAGGGGGCGTCCAGATACGCAGTATTTT
NA	NA	TRBJ1-1	TRBV7-2	CASSFARGAEAFF	TGTGCCAGCAGCTTCGCACGGGGTGCTGAAGCTTTCTTT
NA	once	TRBJ1-6	TRBV30	CAWMGERLNNSPLHF	TGTGCCTGGATGGGTGAGAGATTAAATAATTCACCCCTCCACTTT
NA	once	TRBJ2-5	TRBV18	CASSPGLQETQYF	TGTGCCAGCTCACCGGGGCTCCAAGAGACCCAGTACTTC
NA	NA	TRBJ2-7	TRBV6-1	CAARGSETPGQYF	TGTGCCGCCCGGGGATCGGAAACACCCGGGCAGTACTTC
NA	once	TRBJ1-1	TRBV18	CASSPKTQASGTEAFF	TGTGCCAGCTCACCGAAGACCCAGGCTTCGGGGACTGAAGCTTTCTTT
NA	NA	TRBJ2-7	TRBV7-2	CASSPTLRGLSYEQYF	TGTGCCAGCAGCCCCACCCTCCGGGGACTTTCATACGAGCAGTACTTC
NA	NA	TRBJ2-5	TRBV7-9	CAGLQGSETQYF	TGTGCCGGACTACAGGGGAGCGAGACCCAGTACTTC
TRBD1	NA	TRBJ2-3	TRBV4-1	CASSHQDRETDTQYF	TGCGCCAGCAGCCACCAGGACAGGGAAACAGATACGCAGTATTTT
NA	NA	TRBJ1-1	TRBV7-9	CASSSRQAFEAFF	TGTGCCAGCAGCTCCAGACAGGCGTTTGAAGCTTTCTTT
NA	NA	TRBJ2-3	TRBV6-5	CASSYSSHTDTQYF	TGTGCCAGCAGTTACTCGTCCCACACAGATACGCAGTATTTT
TRBD2	NA	TRBJ2-3	TRBV27	CASRGVGDTQYF	TGTGCCAGCCGGGGGGTGGGAGATACGCAGTATTTT
NA	NA	TRBJ1-1	TRBV9	CASSVGRDEAFF	TGTGCCAGCAGCGTAGGCAGGGATGAAGCTTTCTTT
TRBD1	NA	TRBJ1-3	TRBV7-9	CASSLVQGATGNTIYF	TGTGCCAGCAGCTTAGTCCAGGGGGCAACAGGAAACACCATATATTTT
NA	NA	TRBJ1-2	TRBV28	CASSEDPYGYTF	TGTGCCAGCAGTGAGGATCCCTATGGCTACACCTTC
NA	NA	TRBJ2-3	TRBV5-1	CASSLEGTDTQYF	TGCGCCAGCAGCTTGGAGGGCACAGATACGCAGTATTTT
TRBD1	NA	TRBJ1-1	TRBV19	CASGTGMNTEAFF	TGTGCCAGTGGGACAGGGATGAACACTGAAGCTTTCTTT
TRBD2	NA	TRBJ2-1	TRBV5-5	CASSPPTSGSYNEQFF	TGTGCCAGCAGCCCCCCGACTAGCGGCTCCTACAATGAGCAGTTCTTC
TRBD1	few	TRBJ2-6	TRBV4-2	CASSRDRGTGANVLTF	TGTGCCAGCAGCCGGGACAGGGGGACTGGGGCCAACGTCCTGACTTTC
TRBD1	NA	TRBJ1-2	TRBV19	CASSIRQGDGYTF	TGTGCCAGTAGTATACGCCAGGGGGATGGCTACACCTTC
TRBD1	NA	TRBJ2-3	TRBV9	CASSVVGQGRNADTQYF	TGTGCCAGCAGCGTAGTTGGACAGGGGCGGAATGCAGATACGCAGTATTTT
NA	NA	TRBJ1-1	TRBV18	CASSPTFGGADHTEAFF	TGTGCCAGCTCACCGACATTCGGGGGCGCCGACCACACTGAAGCTTTCTTT
NA	NA	TRBJ2-1	TRBV19	CASSIPGGYEQFF	TGTGCCAGTAGTATCCCAGGAGGGTATGAGCAGTTCTTC
NA	NA	TRBJ1-3	TRBV6-6	CASSTGISGNTIYF	TGTGCCAGCAGTACCGGGATCTCTGGAAACACCATATATTTT
NA	once	TRBJ1-1	TRBV5-1	CASSPDGNTEAFF	TGCGCCAGCAGTCCGGACGGCAACACTGAAGCTTTCTTT
TRBD2	NA	TRBJ2-5	TRBV11-1	CASSSGLGRGETQYF	TGTGCCAGCAGCTCGGGACTAGGAAGGGGAGAGACCCAGTACTTC
NA	few	TRBJ2-2	TRBV11-2	CASSSLSYTGELFF	TGTGCCAGCAGCTCCCTGTCGTACACCGGGGAGCTGTTTTTT
NA	few	TRBJ1-1	TRBV7-2	CASSYTQGSTEAFF	TGTGCCAGCAGCTACACACAGGGATCCACTGAAGCTTTCTTT
TRBD1	NA	TRBJ1-4	TRBV28	CASSKTPGQGAFNEKLFF	TGTGCCAGCAGTAAGACACCGGGACAGGGGGCTTTTAATGAAAAACTGTTTTTT
TRBD1	NA	TRBJ2-1	TRBV7-9	CASSRQGAGNEQFF	TGTGCCAGCAGCCGACAGGGGGCTGGGAATGAGCAGTTCTTC
TRBD1	NA	TRBJ2-2	TRBV7-2	CASSLRQGAGTGELFF	TGTGCCAGCAGCCTACGACAGGGGGCCGGCACCGGGGAGCTGTTTTTT
NA	NA	TRBJ2-7	TRBV30	CAWRGYEQYF	TGTGCCTGGAGGGGGTACGAGCAGTACTTC
NA	NA	TRBJ2-5	TRBV19	CASSIARLPGETQYF	TGTGCCAGTAGTATAGCTCGTCTACCGGGGGAGACCCAGTACTTC
NA	NA	TRBJ1-5	TRBV27	CASSTRGDQPQHF	TGTGCCAGCAGTACAAGGGGGGATCAGCCCCAGCATTTT
NA	NA	TRBJ1-1	TRBV6-5	CASSYGWGSLEAFF	TGTGCCAGCAGTTACGGGTGGGGCAGCCTTGAAGCTTTCTTT
NA	NA	TRBJ2-7	TRBV28	CASSLAGFAQYF	TGTGCCAGCAGTTTAGCAGGGTTTGCGCAGTACTTC
NA	NA	TRBJ2-7	TRBV30	CAWSLNYEQYF	TGTGCCTGGAGCCTGAATTACGAGCAGTACTTC
NA	few	TRBJ2-7	TRBV28	CASSFELAGLSYEQYF	TGTGCCAGCAGTTTTGAATTGGCAGGGCTTTCCTACGAGCAGTACTTC
NA	NA	TRBJ1-5	TRBV7-9	CAAGGEGNQPQHF	TGTGCTGCTGGGGGCGAGGGCAATCAGCCCCAGCATTTT
NA	NA	TRBJ2-7	TRBV11-2	CASSNSGASYEQYF	TGTGCCAGCAGTAACAGTGGAGCCTCCTACGAGCAGTACTTC
TRBD1	NA	TRBJ2-5	TRBV7-2	CASSHDRGQETQYF	TGTGCCAGCAGCCACGACAGGGGGCAAGAGACCCAGTACTTC
NA	NA	TRBJ2-1	TRBV7-7	CASSLNHGSSYNEQFF	TGTGCTAGCAGCTTGAATCATGGGAGCTCCTACAATGAGCAGTTCTTC
TRBD1	NA	TRBJ1-2	TRBV6-5	CASSLGQGAIQYRYTF	TGTGCCAGCAGTTTGGGACAGGGGGCCATTCAGTACCGCTACACCTTC
NA	medium-sized	TRBJ1-3	TRBV5-6	CASSSPGFSGNTIYF	TGTGCCAGCAGCTCCCCAGGGTTCTCTGGAAACACCATATATTTT
NA	NA	TRBJ2-4	TRBV9	CASSQGPSSNIQYF	TGTGCCAGCAGCCAGGGACCATCGAGTAACATTCAGTACTTC
NA	NA	TRBJ2-6	TRBV18	CASSPGGTGANVLTF	TGTGCCAGCTCACCAGGAGGGACTGGGGCCAACGTCCTGACTTTC
NA	NA	TRBJ2-3	TRBV9	CASSVDADTQYF	TGTGCCAGCAGCGTAGACGCAGATACGCAGTATTTT
TRBD2	NA	TRBJ2-1	TRBV7-2	CASSFRLAGGNEQFF	TGTGCCAGCAGCTTCAGACTAGCGGGAGGTAATGAGCAGTTCTTC
NA	NA	TRBJ2-1	TRBV10-3	CATGLTGTDEQFF	TGTGCCACCGGGCTTACAGGTACCGATGAGCAGTTCTTC
NA	NA	TRBJ2-3	TRBV5-1	CASSLQDTQYF	TGCGCCAGCAGCTTGCAGGATACGCAGTATTTT
NA	NA	TRBJ1-2	TRBV27	CASRWDGSYGYTF	TGTGCCAGCAGGTGGGACGGCAGCTATGGCTACACCTTC
NA	NA	TRBJ1-1	TRBV7-9	CASDTDKGNTEAFF	TGTGCCAGCGACACTGATAAGGGTAACACTGAAGCTTTCTTT
NA	NA	TRBJ1-1	TRBV29-1	CSVERGTRNTEAFF	TGCAGCGTTGAAAGGGGGACGAGGAACACTGAAGCTTTCTTT
TRBD1	NA	TRBJ2-6	TRBV28	CASSFLKGTGLGANVLTF	TGTGCCAGCAGTTTTTTAAAGGGGACAGGGCTTGGGGCCAACGTCCTGACTTTC
TRBD2	NA	TRBJ2-3	TRBV5-1	CASSLAGGGTDTQYF	TGCGCCAGCAGCTTGGCGGGGGGAGGCACAGATACGCAGTATTTT
NA	few	TRBJ1-6	TRBV10-2	CAPLYLSYNSPLHF	TGCGCCCCCCTTTATCTCTCCTATAATTCACCCCTCCACTTT
NA	NA	TRBJ1-4	TRBV19	CASSISAGAGEKLFF	TGTGCCAGTAGTATTTCGGCAGGGGCAGGTGAAAAACTGTTTTTT
NA	NA	TRBJ2-5	TRBV5-1	CASSFGSGWGETQYF	NA